What follows is one T cell receptor (beta chain) and its context. Looked up from germline, CDR1 is MNHEY and CDR2 is SMNVEV (reference sequence). V lost 5 bases and J lost 2, with 12 bases in between. This CDR3 is 14 amino acids long. This specimen belongs to a study of cytomegalovirus exposure and HLA in healthy donors. The PCR ran on 60 Vbeta and 13 Jbeta primers. Per the study methods: Approximately 79 million unique TCR beta chains, roughly 11 million of them shared, were counted by a later analysis. Clones were read by immunoSEQ multiplex PCR, and TCRdb kept only the in-frame ones, dropping some. The D gene and trimming were derived from the DNA, and the V and J assignments and clone size from that table. The table lists 170,000 or so clones.

This sequence joins TRBV27 and TRBJ1-1, with D possibly matching TRBD1 (6 bases). Material for sequencing was PBMCs. The receptor comes from a man aged 25 to 45 in good health and CMV-seronegative. This CDR3 is CASSTYRANTEAFF. The CDR3 bases are TGTGCCAGCAGTACGTACAGGGCTAACACTGAAGCTTTCTTT.